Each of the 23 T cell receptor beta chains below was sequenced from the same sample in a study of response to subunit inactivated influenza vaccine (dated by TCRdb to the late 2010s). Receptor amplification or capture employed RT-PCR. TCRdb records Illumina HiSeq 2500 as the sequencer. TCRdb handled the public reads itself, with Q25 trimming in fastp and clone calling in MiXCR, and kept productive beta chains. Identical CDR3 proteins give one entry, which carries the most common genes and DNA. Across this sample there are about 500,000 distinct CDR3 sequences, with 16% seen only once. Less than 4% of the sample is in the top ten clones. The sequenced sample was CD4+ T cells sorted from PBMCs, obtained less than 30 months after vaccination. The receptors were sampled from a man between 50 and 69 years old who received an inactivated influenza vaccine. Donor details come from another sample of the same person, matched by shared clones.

This CDR3 is CSAREPNEQYF. The CDR3 DNA reads as TGCAGTGCTAGAGAACCCAACGAGCAGTACTTC. The chain joins TRBV20-1 to TRBJ2-7; no clear D. Germline CDR1 and CDR2: DFQATT and SNEGSKA (reference sequence). This CDR3 region has 11 residues. V lost 0 bases and J 5 bases, leaving 5 bases between the germline ends.

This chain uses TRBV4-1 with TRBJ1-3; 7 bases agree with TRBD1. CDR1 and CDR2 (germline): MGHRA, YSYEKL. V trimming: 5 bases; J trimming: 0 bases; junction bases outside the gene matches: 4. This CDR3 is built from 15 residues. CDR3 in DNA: TGCGCCAGCAGCGAACAGGGGCTCTCTGGAAACACCATATATTTT. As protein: CASSEQGLSGNTIYF.

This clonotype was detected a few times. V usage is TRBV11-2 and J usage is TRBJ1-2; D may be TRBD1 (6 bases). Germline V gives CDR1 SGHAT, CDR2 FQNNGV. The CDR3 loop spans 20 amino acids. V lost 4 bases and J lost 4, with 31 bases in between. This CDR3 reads CASSSRGQGATRQVRYGYTF. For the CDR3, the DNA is TGTGCCAGCAGCTCTAGAGGGCAGGGTGCGACTCGACAGGTCCGCTATGGCTACACCTTC.

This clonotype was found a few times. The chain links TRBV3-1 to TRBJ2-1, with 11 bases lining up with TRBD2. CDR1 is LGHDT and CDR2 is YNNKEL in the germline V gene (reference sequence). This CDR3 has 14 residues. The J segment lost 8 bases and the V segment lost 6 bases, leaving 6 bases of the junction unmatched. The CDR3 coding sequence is TGTGCCAGCAGTAGACTAGCGGGAATCCATGAGCAGTTCTTC. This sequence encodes CASSRLAGIHEQFF.

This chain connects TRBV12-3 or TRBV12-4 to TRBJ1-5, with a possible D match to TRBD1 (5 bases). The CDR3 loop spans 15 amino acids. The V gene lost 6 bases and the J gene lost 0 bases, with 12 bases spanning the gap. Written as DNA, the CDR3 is TGTGCCAGCAGCCCCCGCAGGGTTAGCAATCAGCCCCAGCATTTT. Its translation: CASSPRRVSNQPQHF.

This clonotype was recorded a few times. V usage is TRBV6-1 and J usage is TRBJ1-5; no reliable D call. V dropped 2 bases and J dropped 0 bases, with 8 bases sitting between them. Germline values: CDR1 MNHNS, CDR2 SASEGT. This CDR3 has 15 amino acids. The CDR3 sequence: CASSEMAYSNQPQHF. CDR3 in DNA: TGTGCCAGCAGTGAAATGGCATATAGCAATCAGCCCCAGCATTTT.

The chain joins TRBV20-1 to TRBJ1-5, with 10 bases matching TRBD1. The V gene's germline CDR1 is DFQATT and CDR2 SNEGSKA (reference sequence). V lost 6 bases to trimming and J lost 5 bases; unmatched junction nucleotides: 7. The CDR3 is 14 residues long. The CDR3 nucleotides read TGCAGTGCACCGGGACAGGGGTTGGATCAGCCCCAGCATTTT. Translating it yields CSAPGQGLDQPQHF.

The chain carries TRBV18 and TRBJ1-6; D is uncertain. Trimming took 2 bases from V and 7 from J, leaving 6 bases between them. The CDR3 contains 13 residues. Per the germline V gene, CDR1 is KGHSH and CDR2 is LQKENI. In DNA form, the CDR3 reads TGTGCCAGCTCACCAGAGCAAAATTCACCCCTCCACTTT. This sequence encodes CASSPEQNSPLHF.

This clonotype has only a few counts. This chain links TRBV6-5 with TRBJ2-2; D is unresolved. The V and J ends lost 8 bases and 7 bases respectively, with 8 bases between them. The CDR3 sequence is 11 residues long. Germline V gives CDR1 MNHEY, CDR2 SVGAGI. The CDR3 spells CASQAYGELFF. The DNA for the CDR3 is TGTGCCAGCCAAGCCTACGGGGAGCTGTTTTTT.

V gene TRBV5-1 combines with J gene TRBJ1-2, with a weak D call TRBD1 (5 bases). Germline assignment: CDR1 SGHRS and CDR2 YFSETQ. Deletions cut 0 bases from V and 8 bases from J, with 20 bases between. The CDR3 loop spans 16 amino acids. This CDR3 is CASSLGTSPRSGGYTF. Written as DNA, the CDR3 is TGCGCCAGCAGCTTGGGGACATCTCCAAGGTCCGGCGGCTACACCTTC. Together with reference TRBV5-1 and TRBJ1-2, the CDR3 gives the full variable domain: KAGVTQTPRYLIKTRGQQVTLSCSPISGHRSVSWYQQTPGQGLQFLFEYFSETQRNKGNFPGRFSGRQFSNSRSEMNVSTLELGDSALYLCASSLGTSPRSGGYTFGSGTRLTVV.

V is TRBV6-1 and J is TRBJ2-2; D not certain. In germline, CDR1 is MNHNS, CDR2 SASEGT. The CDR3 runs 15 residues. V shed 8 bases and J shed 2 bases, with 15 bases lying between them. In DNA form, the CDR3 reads TGTGCCAGCTCTCCCCGCCAGTCAAACACCGGGGAGCTGTTTTTT. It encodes CASSPRQSNTGELFF.

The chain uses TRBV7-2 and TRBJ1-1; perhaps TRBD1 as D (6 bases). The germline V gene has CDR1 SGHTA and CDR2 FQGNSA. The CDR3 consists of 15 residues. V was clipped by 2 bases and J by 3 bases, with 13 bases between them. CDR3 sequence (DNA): TGTGCCAGCAGCTTACAGGGGAAGGAATACACTGAAGCTTTCTTT. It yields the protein CASSLQGKEYTEAFF.

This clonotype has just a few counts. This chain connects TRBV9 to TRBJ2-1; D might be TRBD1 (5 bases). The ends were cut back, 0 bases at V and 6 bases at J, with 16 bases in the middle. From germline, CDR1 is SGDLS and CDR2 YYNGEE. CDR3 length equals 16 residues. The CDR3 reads CASSVVGGLGANEQFF. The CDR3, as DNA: TGTGCCAGCAGCGTAGTTGGTGGGCTTGGGGCCAATGAGCAGTTCTTC.

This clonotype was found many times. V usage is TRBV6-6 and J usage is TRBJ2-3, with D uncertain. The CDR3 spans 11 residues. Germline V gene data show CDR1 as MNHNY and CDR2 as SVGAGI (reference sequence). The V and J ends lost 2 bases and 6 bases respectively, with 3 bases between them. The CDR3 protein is CASSYVDTQYF. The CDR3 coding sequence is TGTGCCAGCAGTTACGTGGATACGCAGTATTTT.

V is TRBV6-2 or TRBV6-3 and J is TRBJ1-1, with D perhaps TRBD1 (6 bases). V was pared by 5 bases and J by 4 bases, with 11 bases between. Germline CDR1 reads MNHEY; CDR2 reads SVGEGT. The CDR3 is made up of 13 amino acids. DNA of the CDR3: TGTGCCAGCAGTCAGGGGCAGGTCACTGAAGCTTTCTTT. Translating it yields CASSQGQVTEAFF.

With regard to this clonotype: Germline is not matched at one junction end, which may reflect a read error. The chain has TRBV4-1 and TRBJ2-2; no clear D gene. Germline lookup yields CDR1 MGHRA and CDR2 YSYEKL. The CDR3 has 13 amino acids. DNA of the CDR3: TGCGCCAGCGGCCTACCGAACGCCGGGGAGCTGTTTTTT. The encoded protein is CASGLPNAGELFF.

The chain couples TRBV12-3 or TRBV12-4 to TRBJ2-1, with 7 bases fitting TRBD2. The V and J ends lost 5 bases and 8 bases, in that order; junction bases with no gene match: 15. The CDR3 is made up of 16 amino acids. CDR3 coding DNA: TGTGCCAGCAGTATACAGACTAGCACCGTGAGCTATGAGCAGTTCTTC. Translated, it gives CASSIQTSTVSYEQFF.

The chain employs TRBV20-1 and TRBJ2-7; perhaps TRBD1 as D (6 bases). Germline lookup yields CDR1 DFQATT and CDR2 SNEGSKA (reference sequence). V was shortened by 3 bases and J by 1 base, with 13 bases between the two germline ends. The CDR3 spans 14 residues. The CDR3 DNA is TGCAGTGCTAGTAAAGGGGGACGGTCCTACGAGCAGTACTTC. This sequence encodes CSASKGGRSYEQYF.

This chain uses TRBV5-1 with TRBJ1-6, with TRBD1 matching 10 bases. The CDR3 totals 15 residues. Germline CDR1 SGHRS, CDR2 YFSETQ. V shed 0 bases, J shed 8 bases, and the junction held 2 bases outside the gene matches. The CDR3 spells CASSLEGQGYSPLHF. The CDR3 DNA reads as TGCGCCAGCAGCTTGGAGGGACAGGGGTATTCACCCCTCCACTTT.

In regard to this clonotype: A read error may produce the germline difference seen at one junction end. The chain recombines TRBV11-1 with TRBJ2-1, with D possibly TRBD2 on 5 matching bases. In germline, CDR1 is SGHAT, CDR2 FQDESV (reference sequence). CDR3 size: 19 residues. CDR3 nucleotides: TGTGACAGCAGCTTAGCCTCCTACCCTCGTCGGGGTTTCGACAATGAGCAGTTCTTC. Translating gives CDSSLASYPRRGFDNEQFF.

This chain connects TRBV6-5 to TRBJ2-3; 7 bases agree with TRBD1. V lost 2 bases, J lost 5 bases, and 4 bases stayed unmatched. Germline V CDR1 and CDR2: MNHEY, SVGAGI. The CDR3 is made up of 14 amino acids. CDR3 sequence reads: CASSYRGRVDTQYF. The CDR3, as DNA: TGTGCCAGCAGTTACAGGGGGCGCGTAGATACGCAGTATTTT.

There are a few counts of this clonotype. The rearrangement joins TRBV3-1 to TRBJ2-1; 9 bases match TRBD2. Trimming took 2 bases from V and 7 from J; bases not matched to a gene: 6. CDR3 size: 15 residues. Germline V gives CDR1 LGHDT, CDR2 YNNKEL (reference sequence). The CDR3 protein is CASSQQAAGGNEQFF. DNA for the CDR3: TGTGCCAGCAGCCAACAGGCGGCGGGAGGGAATGAGCAGTTCTTC.

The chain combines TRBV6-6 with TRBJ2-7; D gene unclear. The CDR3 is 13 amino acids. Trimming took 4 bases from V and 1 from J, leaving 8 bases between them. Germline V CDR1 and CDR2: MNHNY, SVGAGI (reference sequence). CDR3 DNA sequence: TGTGCCAGCAGTTGGTCTGAATCCTACGAGCAGTACTTC. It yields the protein CASSWSESYEQYF.